This T cell receptor (beta chain) was captured in a study of shared clonotypes between healthy human individuals. General study results and limits: Among donors, sharing of clonotypes was expected to be affected by sequencing depth.

This clone was picked up one time. Its antigen is unknown. Trimming removed 5 bases at V and 5 bases at J, with 13 bases between. Germline V gene lookup returns CDR1 SGHTA and CDR2 FQGTGA. The CDR3 has 14 amino acids. Donors, healthy HIV-negative adults, lacked recent acute infections or vaccinations. This table comes from immunoSEQ multiplex PCR, and its TCRdb copy is limited to in-frame clones, with some not included. Of about half a million clones listed, roughly 80% were seen once; the top ten hold roughly 12%. This TCR derives from a woman aged 40 to 49 in good health. Some clones in this sample may be carry-over from other donors' samples. Sample: PBMCs. This chain uses TRBV7-3 with TRBJ2-1; D is perhaps TRBD2 (5 bases). The CDR3 DNA sequence: TGTGCCAGCAGCACCGACTACCTAGACAATGAGCAGTTCTTC. This sequence encodes CASSTDYLDNEQFF.